The present T cell receptor (beta chain) was sequenced within a study of OX40 agonist ivuxolimab in advanced cancers. The study, taken as a whole, reports: On average, CD8+ T cells showed a greater number of expanded clones than CD4+.

Repertoires were generated with immunoSEQ multiplex PCR, while TCRdb's copy carries only in-frame clones and drops some. The data hold about 27,000 clones, with 65% to 80% observed a single time. Germline V lookup: CDR1 SEHNR, CDR2 FQNEAQ (reference sequence). The length of the CDR3 is 17 residues. Trimming took 2 bases from V and 2 from J, leaving 13 bases between them. With regard to this clone: Its antigen is unknown.

The chain has TRBV7-9 and TRBJ2-6; either TRBD1 or TRBD2 may supply D (5 bases each). Sequences were derived from CD4+ or CD8+ T cells sorted from blood, sampled in a trial of the OX40 agonist ivuxolimab. The clonotype was recovered from an adult with an advanced solid tumor such as melanoma, head and neck, liver or kidney cancer. The CDR3 DNA is TGTGCCAGCAGCTTATTTCCGGGGACGGCTGGGGCCAACGTCCTGACTTTC. Translation gives CASSLFPGTAGANVLTF.